This T cell receptor (beta chain) derives from a study of blood T cell repertoires in COVID-19. Study at large: The origin of the acute and convalescent COVID-19 samples was the United States, Italy and Spain. T cells, B-cell-depleted T cells, or PBMCs provided the cDNA or gDNA that served as material.

Profiling relied on immunoSEQ multiplex PCR, and the TCRdb table lists in-frame clones only, not all of them. The sample lists hundreds of thousands of clones; 89% were seen once. Those enrolled in Seattle joined during active infection and were followed longitudinally afterward. The CDR3 is 16 residues long. Per germline, CDR1 SNHLY and CDR2 FYNNEI. V was pared by 3 bases and J by 2 bases, with 7 bases of the junction left unmatched. What was sequenced was peripheral blood. This TCR derives from a woman younger than 45 with COVID-19, enrolled during active disease. This chain connects TRBV2 to TRBJ1-2; 9 positions match TRBD1. The CDR3 is CASSDSTGGANYGYTF. DNA of the CDR3: TGTGCCAGCAGTGATTCAACAGGGGGCGCAAACTATGGCTACACCTTC.